This TCR beta chain was identified during a study of T-cell reconstitution after alpha-beta-depleted transplantation in children. CDR1 and CDR2 (germline): MNHEY, SVGEGT. V lost 0 bases to trimming and J lost 3 bases; unmatched junction nucleotides: 9. This CDR3 spans 17 amino acids. This clonotype was observed at least ten times. Its antigen is undetermined. Unique molecular identifiers were incorporated into the prepared TCRbeta library. From the PCR reads, TCRdb called clonotypes with MiXCR, one entry per CDR3 protein. Of under 300,000 distinct CDR3 sequences in the sample, 9.5% to 13% were seen once. Notes on the study in general: A year had passed since transplant, and T-cell counts and diversity by then came mostly from newly produced T cells. About two months after transplant, alpha-beta T cells reportedly came from several hundred expanded graft clones.

The sequencing here drew on peripheral blood, taken 180 days after TCRalphabeta/CD19-depleted stem cell transplant. This clonotype was sampled from a male patient aged 2-15 years who had a stem cell transplant for chronic granulomatous disease, so the T cells may come from the graft donor. The chain carries TRBV6-2 or TRBV6-3 and TRBJ1-1; TRBD1 matches 8 bases. In DNA form, the CDR3 reads TGTGCCAGCAGTTACTCGAGCCAGGGGGCGTTCTACACTGAAGCTTTCTTT. Its translation: CASSYSSQGAFYTEAFF.